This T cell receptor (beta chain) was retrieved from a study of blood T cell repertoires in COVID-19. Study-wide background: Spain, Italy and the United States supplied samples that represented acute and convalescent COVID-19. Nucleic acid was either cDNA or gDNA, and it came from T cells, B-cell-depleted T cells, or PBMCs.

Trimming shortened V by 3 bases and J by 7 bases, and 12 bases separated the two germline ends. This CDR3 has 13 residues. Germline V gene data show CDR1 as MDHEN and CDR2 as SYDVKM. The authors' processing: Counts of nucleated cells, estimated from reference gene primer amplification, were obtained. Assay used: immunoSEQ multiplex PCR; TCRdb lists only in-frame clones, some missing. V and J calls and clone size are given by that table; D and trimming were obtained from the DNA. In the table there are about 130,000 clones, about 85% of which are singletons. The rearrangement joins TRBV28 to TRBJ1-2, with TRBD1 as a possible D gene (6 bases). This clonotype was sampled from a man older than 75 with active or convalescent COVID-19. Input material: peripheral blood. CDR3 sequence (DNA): TGTGCCAGCAGTTTCCAGGGGAAGGGTGGCTACACCTTC. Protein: CASSFQGKGGYTF.